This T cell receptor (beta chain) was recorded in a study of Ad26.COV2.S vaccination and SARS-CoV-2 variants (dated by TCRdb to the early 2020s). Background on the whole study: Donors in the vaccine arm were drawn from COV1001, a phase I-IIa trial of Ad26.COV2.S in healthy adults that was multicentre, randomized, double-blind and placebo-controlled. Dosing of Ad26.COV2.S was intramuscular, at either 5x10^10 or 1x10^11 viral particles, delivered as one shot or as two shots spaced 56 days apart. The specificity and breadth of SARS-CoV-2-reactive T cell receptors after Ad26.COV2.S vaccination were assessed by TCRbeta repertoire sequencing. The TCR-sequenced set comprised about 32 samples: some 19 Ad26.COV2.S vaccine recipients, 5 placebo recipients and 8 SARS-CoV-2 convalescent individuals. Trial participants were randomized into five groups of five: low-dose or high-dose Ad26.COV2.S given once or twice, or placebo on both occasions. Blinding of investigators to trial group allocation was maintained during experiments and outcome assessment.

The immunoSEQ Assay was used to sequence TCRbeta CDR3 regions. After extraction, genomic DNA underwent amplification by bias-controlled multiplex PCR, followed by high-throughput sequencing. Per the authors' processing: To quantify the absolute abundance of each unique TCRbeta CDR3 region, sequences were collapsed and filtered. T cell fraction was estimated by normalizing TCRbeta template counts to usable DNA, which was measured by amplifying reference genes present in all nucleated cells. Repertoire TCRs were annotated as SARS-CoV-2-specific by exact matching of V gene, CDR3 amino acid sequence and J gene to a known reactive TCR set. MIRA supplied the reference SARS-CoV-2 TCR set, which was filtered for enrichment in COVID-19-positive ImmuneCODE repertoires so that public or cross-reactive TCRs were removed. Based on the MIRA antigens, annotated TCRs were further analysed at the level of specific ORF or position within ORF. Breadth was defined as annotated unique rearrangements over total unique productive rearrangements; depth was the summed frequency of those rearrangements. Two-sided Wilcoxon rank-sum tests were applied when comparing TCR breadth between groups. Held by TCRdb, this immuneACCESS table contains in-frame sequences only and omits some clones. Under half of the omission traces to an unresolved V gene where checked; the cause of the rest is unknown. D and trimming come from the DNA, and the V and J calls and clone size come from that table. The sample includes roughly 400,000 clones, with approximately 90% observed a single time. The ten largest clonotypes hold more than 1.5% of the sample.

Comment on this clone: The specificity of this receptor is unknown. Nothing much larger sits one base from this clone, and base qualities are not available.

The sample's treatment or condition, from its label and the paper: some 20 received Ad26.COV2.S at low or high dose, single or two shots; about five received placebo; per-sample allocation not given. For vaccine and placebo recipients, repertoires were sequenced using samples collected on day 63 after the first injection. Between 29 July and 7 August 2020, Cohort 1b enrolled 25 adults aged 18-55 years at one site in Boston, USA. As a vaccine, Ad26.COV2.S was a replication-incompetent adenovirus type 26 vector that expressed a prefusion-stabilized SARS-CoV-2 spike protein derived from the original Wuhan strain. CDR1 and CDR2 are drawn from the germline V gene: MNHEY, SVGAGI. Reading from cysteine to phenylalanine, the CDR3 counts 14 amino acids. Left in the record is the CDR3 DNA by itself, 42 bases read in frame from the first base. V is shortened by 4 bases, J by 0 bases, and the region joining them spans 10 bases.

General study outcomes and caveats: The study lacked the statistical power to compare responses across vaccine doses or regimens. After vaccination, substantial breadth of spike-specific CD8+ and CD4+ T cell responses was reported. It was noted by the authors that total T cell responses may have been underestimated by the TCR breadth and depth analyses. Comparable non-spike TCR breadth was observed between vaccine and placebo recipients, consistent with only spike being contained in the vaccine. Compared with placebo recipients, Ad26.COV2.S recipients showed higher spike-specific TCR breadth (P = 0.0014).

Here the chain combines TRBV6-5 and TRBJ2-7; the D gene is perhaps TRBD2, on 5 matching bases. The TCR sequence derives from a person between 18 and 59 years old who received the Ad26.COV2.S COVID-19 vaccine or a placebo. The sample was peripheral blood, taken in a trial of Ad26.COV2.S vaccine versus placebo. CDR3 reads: CASSFGESSYEQYF. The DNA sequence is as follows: TGTGCCAGCAGTTTCGGGGAGAGCTCCTACGAGCAGTACTTC.